The next 17 T cell receptor beta chains were all read from a single sample in a study of cytomegalovirus exposure and HLA in healthy donors. PCR involved 60 Vbeta and 13 Jbeta primers. Measured with immunoSEQ multiplex PCR; TCRdb has only the in-frame clones, and not every one. Found here are approximately 150,000 clones; the top ten clones hold about 2.2%. The material sequenced was PBMCs. These receptors came from a woman aged 18-29 years in good health and CMV-seronegative.

The V and J genes are TRBV14 and TRBJ2-1; D perhaps matches TRBD2 (6 bases). Germline loops: CDR1 SGHDN, CDR2 FVKESK. V was shortened by 0 bases and J by 6 bases, with 18 bases between the two germline ends. CDR3 length equals 17 residues. The CDR3: CASSQDWGRWGLNEQFF. The DNA of the CDR3 is TGTGCCAGCAGCCAAGATTGGGGGAGGTGGGGCCTCAATGAGCAGTTCTTC.

V and J are TRBV27 and TRBJ2-7; D gene unclear. Germline CDR1 is MNHEY and CDR2 is SMNVEV (reference sequence). This CDR3 contains 14 residues. The V end was cut by 5 bases, the J end by 4 bases, with 15 bases between. The CDR3 coding sequence is TGTGCCAGCAGTCCCGGTGACGAGCGATACGAGCAGTACTTC. Its translation is CASSPGDERYEQYF.

This rearrangement joins TRBV7-6 to TRBJ1-1; 7 positions agree with TRBD1. The length of the CDR3 is 16 residues. V dropped 5 bases and J dropped 4; count of bases not matched to a gene: 13. Germline CDR1 reads SGHVS; CDR2 reads FNYEAQ. CDR3 residues: CASSARDWQGGTEAFF. CDR3 nucleotides: TGTGCCAGCAGCGCCAGGGATTGGCAGGGGGGCACTGAAGCTTTCTTT.

The genes are TRBV10-2 and TRBJ1-2, with 8 nucleotides matching TRBD1. The CDR3 has 13 amino acids. Germline CDR1 is WSHSY and CDR2 is SAAADI. The J segment lost 7 bases and the V segment lost 3 bases, leaving 4 bases of the junction unmatched. The CDR3 loop is CASSETGGGGYTF. CDR3 nucleotide sequence: TGCGCCAGCAGTGAAACAGGGGGGGGTGGCTACACCTTC.

The CDR3 region is CASSRLGGSQETQYF. CDR3 nucleotide sequence: TGCGCCAGCAGCCGTCTTGGGGGGTCGCAAGAGACCCAGTACTTC. V and J are TRBV5-1 and TRBJ2-5, with D possibly TRBD2 on 6 matching bases. The CDR3 covers 15 residues. Germline values: CDR1 SGHRS, CDR2 YFSETQ. Trimming cost V 4 bases and J 2 bases, with 15 bases left between them. Drawing the rest from reference TRBV5-1 and TRBJ2-5, the complete variable domain is KAGVTQTPRYLIKTRGQQVTLSCSPISGHRSVSWYQQTPGQGLQFLFEYFSETQRNKGNFPGRFSGRQFSNSRSEMNVSTLELGDSALYLCASSRLGGSQETQYFGPGTRLLVL.

The V call is TRBV30, the J call TRBJ2-5, with 14 bases fitting TRBD2. The CDR3 runs to 16 residues. The V gene end was trimmed by 0 bases and the J gene end by 4 bases; junction bases not matched to a gene: 4. The V gene's germline CDR1 is GTSNPN and CDR2 SVGIG (reference sequence). The CDR3 DNA sequence: TGTGCCTGGAGTGTCGGACTAGCGGGAGGACGAGAGACCCAGTACTTC. It is translated as CAWSVGLAGGRETQYF.

This chain connects TRBV7-2 to TRBJ2-5; D may be TRBD2 (6 bases). The CDR3 runs 14 residues. Germline CDR1 SGHTA, CDR2 FQGNSA. Trimming stripped 2 bases from V and 5 bases from J, with 12 bases between. The DNA of the CDR3 is TGTGCCAGCAGCTTATCCGGGAGTGGGGAGACCCAGTACTTC. Its translation is CASSLSGSGETQYF.

The chain has TRBV30 and TRBJ1-1; weak D call: TRBD1 (6 bases). The CDR3 is 15 residues long. Germline V gene data show CDR1 as GTSNPN and CDR2 as SVGIG (reference sequence). Trimming cost V 1 base and J 3 bases, with 15 bases left between them. The CDR3 is CAWSESGDSDTEAFF. CDR3 coding DNA: TGTGCCTGGAGTGAGTCAGGGGATTCGGACACTGAAGCTTTCTTT.

The chain has TRBV6-1 and TRBJ1-2; 7 bases are shared with TRBD1. V shed 6 bases, J shed 1 base, and the junction held 8 bases outside the gene matches. CDR3 length: 15 residues. Germline-derived CDR1 and CDR2 are MNHNS and SASEGT. CDR3 sequence reads: CASRIGQDFNYGYTF. In DNA, the CDR3 is TGTGCCAGCAGGATCGGACAGGATTTTAACTATGGCTACACCTTC.

The chain uses TRBV7-3 and TRBJ1-3, with D possibly being TRBD1 (6 bases). Germline V CDR1 and CDR2: SGHTA, FQGTGA. The CDR3 is 15 amino acids. V dropped 2 bases and J dropped 1 base, with 9 bases sitting between them. CDR3 loop: CASSLQGGSGNTIYF. The CDR3 coding sequence is TGTGCCAGCAGCTTACAAGGGGGTTCTGGAAACACCATATATTTT.

The genes are TRBV2 and TRBJ2-2; the D gene is possibly TRBD1 (6 bases). V was shortened by 6 bases and J by 0 bases, with 11 bases between the two germline ends. There are 15 residues in the CDR3. The germline gives CDR1 SNHLY, CDR2 FYNNEI. In DNA, the CDR3 is TGTGCCAGCAGGGGGGACACGACGAACACCGGGGAGCTGTTTTTT. It translates to CASRGDTTNTGELFF. Based on the CDR3 plus reference TRBV2 and TRBJ2-2, the full variable domain is EPEVTQTPSHQVTQMGQEVILRCVPISNHLYFYWYRQILGQKVEFLVSFYNNEISEKSEIFDDQFSVERPDGSNFTLKIRSTKLEDSAMYFCASRGDTTNTGELFFGEGSRLTVL.

The chain joins TRBV7-2 to TRBJ1-2; D is unresolved. V shed 1 base and J shed 0 bases, with 12 bases lying between them. The CDR3 extends over 16 amino acids. CDR1 is SGHTA, CDR2 FQGNSA, per germline. CDR3 sequence (DNA): TGTGCCAGCAGCTTAGAGGTTCAGGTCTCTAACTATGGCTACACCTTC. Amino acid sequence: CASSLEVQVSNYGYTF.

This chain uses TRBV9 with TRBJ2-5; 7 bases fit TRBD1. CDR1 and CDR2 from the germline V gene are SGDLS and YYNGEE. Trimming cost V 1 base and J 4 bases; bases outside gene matches: 7. CDR3 length: 15 amino acids. In DNA, the CDR3 is TGTGCCAGCAGCGTATCCGGGACAGAACGAGAGACCCAGTACTTC. Translating it yields CASSVSGTERETQYF.

The chain is built from TRBV9 and TRBJ1-3; maybe TRBD1 (6 bases). V lost 4 bases and J 7 bases, leaving 18 bases between the germline ends. Germline V gives CDR1 SGDLS, CDR2 YYNGEE. This CDR3 is built from 15 residues. CDR3 in amino acids: CASSPGQLRENTIYF. CDR3 DNA: TGTGCCAGCAGCCCCGGACAGCTAAGGGAGAACACCATATATTTT.

The genes are TRBV7-2 and TRBJ1-2; D remains unclear. Germline V gene lookup returns CDR1 SGHTA and CDR2 FQGNSA. The CDR3 consists of 14 residues. V lost 0 bases to trimming and J lost 3 bases, with 8 bases between them. The CDR3 is CASSLAWRDYGYTF. In DNA, the CDR3 is TGTGCCAGCAGCTTAGCGTGGAGAGACTATGGCTACACCTTC.

The chain joins TRBV10-1 to TRBJ1-2; weak D call: TRBD1 (6 bases). V lost 6 bases and J 7 bases, leaving 18 bases between the germline ends. Germline loops: CDR1 WNHNN, CDR2 SYGVQD (reference sequence). CDR3 length: 14 amino acids. The CDR3 sequence is CASSGRGGRSGYTF. In DNA form, the CDR3 reads TGCGCCAGCAGCGGCCGGGGGGGGCGCAGTGGCTACACCTTC.

The CDR3 coding sequence is TGTGCCAGTTCCGGAGCAGGGCGTTCCTACGAGCAGTACTTC. Encoded protein: CASSGAGRSYEQYF. The chain has TRBV6-5 and TRBJ2-7, with a tentative D call TRBD1 (5 bases). Germline V gives CDR1 MNHEY, CDR2 SVGAGI. Trimming stripped 9 bases from V and 1 base from J, with 16 bases between. The length of the CDR3 is 14 residues.